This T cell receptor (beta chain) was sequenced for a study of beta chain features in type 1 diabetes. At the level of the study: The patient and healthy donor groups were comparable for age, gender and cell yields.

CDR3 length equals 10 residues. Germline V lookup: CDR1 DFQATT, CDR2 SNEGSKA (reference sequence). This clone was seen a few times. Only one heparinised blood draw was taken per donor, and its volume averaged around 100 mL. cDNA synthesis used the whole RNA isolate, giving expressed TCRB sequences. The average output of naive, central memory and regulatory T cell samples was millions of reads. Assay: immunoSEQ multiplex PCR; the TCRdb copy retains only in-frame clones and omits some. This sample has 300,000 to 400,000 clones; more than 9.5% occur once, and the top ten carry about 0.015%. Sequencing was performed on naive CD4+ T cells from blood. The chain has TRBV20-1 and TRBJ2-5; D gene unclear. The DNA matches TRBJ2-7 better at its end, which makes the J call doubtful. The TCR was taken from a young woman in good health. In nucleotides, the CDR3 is TGCAGTGCTAGAATGTACGAGCAGTACTTC. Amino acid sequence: CSARMYEQYF.